The entry below gives a single TCR beta chain sequence along with its context. Its specificity is not known. These data are taken from a study of cytomegalovirus exposure and HLA in healthy donors. The study, taken as a whole, reports: Reportedly, fewer N-insertions than the 666-donor mean appeared in an Asian-associated ancestry cluster in a later analysis.

The CDR3 loop spans 14 amino acids. Trimming at V came to 0 bases and at J to 4 bases, leaving 3 bases not matched to a gene. Germline lookup yields CDR1 SGHRS and CDR2 YFSETQ. The PCR contained 60 Vbeta and 13 Jbeta primers. Libraries were prepared by immunoSEQ multiplex PCR; TCRdb keeps only in-frame clonotypes and omits some of them. The sample holds about 210,000 clones; about 81% are singletons and the top ten take 6%. The chain employs TRBV5-1 and TRBJ2-7; 8 bases match TRBD1. The sample consisted of PBMCs. The receptor's source is a man aged 35 to 55 in good health and CMV-seropositive. The CDR3, as DNA: TGCGCCAGCAGCTTGGCCGGGGACAGGTACGAGCAGTACGTC. Residues: CASSLAGDRYEQYV.